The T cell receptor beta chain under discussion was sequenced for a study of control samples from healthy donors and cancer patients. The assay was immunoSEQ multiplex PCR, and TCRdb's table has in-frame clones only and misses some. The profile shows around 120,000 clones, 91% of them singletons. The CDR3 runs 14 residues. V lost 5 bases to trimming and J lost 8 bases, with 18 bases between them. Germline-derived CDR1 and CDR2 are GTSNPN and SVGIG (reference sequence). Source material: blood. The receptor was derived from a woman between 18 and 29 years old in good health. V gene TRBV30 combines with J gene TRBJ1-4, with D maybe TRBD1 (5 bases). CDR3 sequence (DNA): TGTGCCTGGTGTCCCAGGGACCCTTGCGAAAAACTGTTTTTT. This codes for CAWCPRDPCEKLFF.